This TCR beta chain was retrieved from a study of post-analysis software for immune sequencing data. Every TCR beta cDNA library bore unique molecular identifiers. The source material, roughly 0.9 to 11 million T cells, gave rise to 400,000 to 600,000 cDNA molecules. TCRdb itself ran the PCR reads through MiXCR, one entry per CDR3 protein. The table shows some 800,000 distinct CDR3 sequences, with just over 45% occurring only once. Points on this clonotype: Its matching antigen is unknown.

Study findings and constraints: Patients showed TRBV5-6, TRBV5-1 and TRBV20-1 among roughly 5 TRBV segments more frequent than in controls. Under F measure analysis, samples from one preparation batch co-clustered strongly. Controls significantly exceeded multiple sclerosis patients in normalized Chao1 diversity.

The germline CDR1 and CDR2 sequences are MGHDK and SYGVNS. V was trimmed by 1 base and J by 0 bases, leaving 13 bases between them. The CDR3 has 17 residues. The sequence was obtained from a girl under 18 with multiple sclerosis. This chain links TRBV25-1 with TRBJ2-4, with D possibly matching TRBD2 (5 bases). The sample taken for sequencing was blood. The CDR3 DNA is TGTGCCAGCAGTGAATTGTTCGGACTCCTAGCCAAAAACATTCAGTACTTC. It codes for CASSELFGLLAKNIQYF. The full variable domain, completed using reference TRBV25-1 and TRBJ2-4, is EADIYQTPRYLVIGTGKKITLECSQTMGHDKMYWYQQDPGMELHLIHYSYGVNSTEKGDLSSESTVSRIRTEHFPLTLESARPSHTSQYLCASSELFGLLAKNIQYFGAGTRLSVL.